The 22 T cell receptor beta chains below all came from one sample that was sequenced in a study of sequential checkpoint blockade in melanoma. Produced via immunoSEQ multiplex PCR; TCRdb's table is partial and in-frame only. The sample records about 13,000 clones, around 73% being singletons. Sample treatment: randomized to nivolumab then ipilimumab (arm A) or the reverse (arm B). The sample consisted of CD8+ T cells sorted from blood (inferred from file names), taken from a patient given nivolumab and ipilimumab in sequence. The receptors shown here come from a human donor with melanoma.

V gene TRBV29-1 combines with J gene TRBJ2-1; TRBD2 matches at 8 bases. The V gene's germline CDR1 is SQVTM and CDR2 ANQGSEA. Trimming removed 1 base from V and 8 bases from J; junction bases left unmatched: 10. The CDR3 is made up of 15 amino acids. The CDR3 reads CSVEVAGSLVDEQFF. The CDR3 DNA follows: TGCAGCGTTGAAGTAGCGGGGTCTCTCGTGGATGAGCAGTTCTTC.

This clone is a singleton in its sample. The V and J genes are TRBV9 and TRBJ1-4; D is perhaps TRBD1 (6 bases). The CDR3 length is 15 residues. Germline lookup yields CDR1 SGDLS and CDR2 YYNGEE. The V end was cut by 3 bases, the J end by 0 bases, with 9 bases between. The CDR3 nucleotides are TGTGCCAGCAGCGGAGCAGGGGCAACTAATGAAAAACTGTTTTTT. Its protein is CASSGAGATNEKLFF.

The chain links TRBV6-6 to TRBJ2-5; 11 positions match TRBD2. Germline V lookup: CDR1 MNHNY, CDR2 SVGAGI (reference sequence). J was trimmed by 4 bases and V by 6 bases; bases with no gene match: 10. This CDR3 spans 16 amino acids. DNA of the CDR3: TGTGCCAGCAGCCTACTTAGCGGGGGGGCTGGAGAGACCCAGTACTTC. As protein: CASSLLSGGAGETQYF.

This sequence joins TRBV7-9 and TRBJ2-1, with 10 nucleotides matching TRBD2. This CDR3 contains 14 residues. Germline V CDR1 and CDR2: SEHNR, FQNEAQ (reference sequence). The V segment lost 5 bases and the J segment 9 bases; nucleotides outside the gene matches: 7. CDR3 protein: CASSTLAGVTEQFF. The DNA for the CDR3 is TGTGCCAGCAGCACGCTAGCGGGAGTTACTGAGCAGTTCTTC.

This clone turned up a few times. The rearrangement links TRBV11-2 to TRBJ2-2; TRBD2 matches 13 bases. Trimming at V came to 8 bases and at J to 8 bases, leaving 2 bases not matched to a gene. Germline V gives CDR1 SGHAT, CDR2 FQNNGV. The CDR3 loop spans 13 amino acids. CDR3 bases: TGTGCCAGCCGACTAGCGGGGGGAGGGGAGCTGTTTTTT. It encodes CASRLAGGGELFF.

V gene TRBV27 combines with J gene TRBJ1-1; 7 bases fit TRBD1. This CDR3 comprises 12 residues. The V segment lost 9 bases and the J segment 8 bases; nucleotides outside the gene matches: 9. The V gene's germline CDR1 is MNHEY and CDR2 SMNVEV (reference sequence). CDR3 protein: CASSHRGKEAFF. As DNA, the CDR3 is TGTGCCAGTAGTCACAGGGGTAAGGAAGCTTTCTTT.

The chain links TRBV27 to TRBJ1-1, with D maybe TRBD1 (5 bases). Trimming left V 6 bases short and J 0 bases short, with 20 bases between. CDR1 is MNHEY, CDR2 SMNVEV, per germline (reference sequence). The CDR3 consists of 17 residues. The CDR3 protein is CASSRTSRRTLNTEAFF. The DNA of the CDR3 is TGTGCCAGCAGCCGAACGTCTAGGCGGACACTGAACACTGAAGCTTTCTTT.

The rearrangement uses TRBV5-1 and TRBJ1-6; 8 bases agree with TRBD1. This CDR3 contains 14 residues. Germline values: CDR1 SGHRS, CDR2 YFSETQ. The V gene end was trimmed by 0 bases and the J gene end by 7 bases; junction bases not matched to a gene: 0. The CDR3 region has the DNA TGCGCCAGCAGCTTGGACAGGGGGAATTCACCCCTCCACTTT. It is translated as CASSLDRGNSPLHF.

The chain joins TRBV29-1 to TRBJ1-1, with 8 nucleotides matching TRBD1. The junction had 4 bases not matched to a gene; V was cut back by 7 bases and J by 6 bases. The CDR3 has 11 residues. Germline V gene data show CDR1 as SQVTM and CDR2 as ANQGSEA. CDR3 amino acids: CSDDRGPEAFF. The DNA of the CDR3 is TGCAGCGATGACAGGGGCCCTGAAGCTTTCTTT.

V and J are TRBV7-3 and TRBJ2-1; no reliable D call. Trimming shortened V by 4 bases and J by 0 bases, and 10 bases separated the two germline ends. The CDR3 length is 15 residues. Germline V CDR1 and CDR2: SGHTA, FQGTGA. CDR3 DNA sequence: TGTGCCAGCAGCTCACTATTGAGCTCCTACAATGAGCAGTTCTTC. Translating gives CASSSLLSSYNEQFF.

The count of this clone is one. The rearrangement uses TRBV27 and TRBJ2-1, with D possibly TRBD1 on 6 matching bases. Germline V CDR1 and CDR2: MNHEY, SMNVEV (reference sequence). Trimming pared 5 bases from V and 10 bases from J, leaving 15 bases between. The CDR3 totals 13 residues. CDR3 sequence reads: CASSQQGVGEQFF. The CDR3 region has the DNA TGTGCCAGCAGTCAACAGGGAGTCGGCGAGCAGTTCTTC.

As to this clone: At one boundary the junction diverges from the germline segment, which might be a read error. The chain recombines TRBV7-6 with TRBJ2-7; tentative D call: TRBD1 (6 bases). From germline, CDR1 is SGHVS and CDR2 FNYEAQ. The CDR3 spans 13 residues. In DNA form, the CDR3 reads TGCGCCAGCAGCTCAGGGGAACGCTACGGGCAGTACTTC. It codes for CASSSGERYGQYF.

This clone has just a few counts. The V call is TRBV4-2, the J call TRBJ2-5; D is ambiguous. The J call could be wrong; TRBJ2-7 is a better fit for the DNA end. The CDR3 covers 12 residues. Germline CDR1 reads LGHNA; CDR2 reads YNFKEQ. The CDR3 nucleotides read TGTGCCAGCAGCTTCGTACCCTACGAGCAGTACTTC. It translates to CASSFVPYEQYF.

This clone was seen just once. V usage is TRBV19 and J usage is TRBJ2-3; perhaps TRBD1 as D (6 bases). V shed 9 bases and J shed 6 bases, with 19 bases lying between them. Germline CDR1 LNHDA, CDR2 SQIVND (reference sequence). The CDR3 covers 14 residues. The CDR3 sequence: CASAPDRLTDTQYF. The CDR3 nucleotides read TGTGCCAGCGCCCCCGACAGGCTGACTGATACGCAGTATTTT.

The CDR3 loop is CSVDGVPGSNTGELFF. The CDR3 bases are TGCAGCGTTGATGGAGTTCCAGGGTCGAACACCGGGGAGCTGTTTTTT. The rearrangement uses TRBV29-1 and TRBJ2-2; maybe TRBD1 (5 bases). Looked up from germline, CDR1 is SQVTM and CDR2 is ANQGSEA. The CDR3 is 16 amino acids. Trimming removed 3 bases at V and 0 bases at J, with 14 bases between.

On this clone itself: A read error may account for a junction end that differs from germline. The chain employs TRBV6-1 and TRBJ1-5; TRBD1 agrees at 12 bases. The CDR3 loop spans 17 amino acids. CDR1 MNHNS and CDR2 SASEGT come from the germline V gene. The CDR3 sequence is CASREGTGGASNQPQHF. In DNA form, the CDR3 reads TGTGCCAGCAGGGAAGGGACAGGGGGCGCAAGCAATCAGCCCCAGCATTTT.

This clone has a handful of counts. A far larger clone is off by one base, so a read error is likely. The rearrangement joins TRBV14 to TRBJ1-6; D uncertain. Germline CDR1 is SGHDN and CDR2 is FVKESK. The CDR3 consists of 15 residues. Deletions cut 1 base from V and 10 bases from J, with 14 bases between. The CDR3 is CASSQVIGVRSPLHF. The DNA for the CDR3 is TGTGCCAGCAGCCAAGTCATCGGGGTCCGGTCACCCCTCCACTTT.

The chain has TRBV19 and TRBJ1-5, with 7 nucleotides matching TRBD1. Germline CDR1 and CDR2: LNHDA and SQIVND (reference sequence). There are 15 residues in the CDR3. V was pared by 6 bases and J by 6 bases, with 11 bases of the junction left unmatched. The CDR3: CASSQARGLSQPQHF. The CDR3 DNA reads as TGTGCCAGTAGCCAGGCTAGGGGGCTCAGTCAGCCCCAGCATTTT.

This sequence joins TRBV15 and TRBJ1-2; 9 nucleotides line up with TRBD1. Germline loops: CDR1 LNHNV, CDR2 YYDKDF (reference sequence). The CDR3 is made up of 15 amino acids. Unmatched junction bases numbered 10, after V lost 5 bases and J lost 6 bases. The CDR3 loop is CATSPATGGIDGYTF. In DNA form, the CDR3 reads TGTGCCACCAGCCCCGCGACAGGGGGGATTGATGGCTACACCTTC.

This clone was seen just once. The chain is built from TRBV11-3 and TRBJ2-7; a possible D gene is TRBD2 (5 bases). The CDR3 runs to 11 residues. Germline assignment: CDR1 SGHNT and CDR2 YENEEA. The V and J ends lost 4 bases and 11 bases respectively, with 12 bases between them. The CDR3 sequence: CASSSGLREYF. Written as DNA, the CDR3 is TGTGCCAGCAGCTCAGGACTTCGTGAGTACTTC.

CDR3 coding DNA: TGTGCCAGCAGTGCCGGGACTAGCGGGGGATGGGCTACGCAGTATTTT. Protein product: CASSAGTSGGWATQYF. The V and J genes are TRBV27 and TRBJ2-3; 14 positions match TRBD2. The germline gives CDR1 MNHEY, CDR2 SMNVEV (reference sequence). The J segment lost 8 bases and the V segment lost 5 bases, leaving 9 bases of the junction unmatched. CDR3 length: 16 amino acids.

CDR3 in DNA: TGCGCCAGCAGCCAAGAGGTAGGGGACAGACGGATATCTACCCAGTACTTC. Translated: CASSQEVGDRRISTQYF. The chain is built from TRBV4-3 and TRBJ2-5, with 7 nucleotides matching TRBD1. The V segment lost 0 bases and the J segment 8 bases; nucleotides outside the gene matches: 15. The CDR3 is 17 amino acids. Germline V lookup: CDR1 LGHNA, CDR2 YSLEER.